This passage covers 19 T cell receptor beta chains from one sample sequenced in a study of T cell changes during pregnancy in multiple sclerosis. Generated by immunoSEQ multiplex PCR, the TCRdb table keeps only in-frame clones and is missing some. The table has 50,000 to 80,000 clones, 90% to 95% seen once. This sample comprised CD8+ T cells from peripheral blood mononuclear cells, obtained before pregnancy. The receptors come from a female donor with multiple sclerosis, enrolled in a pregnancy study.

The CDR3 loop is CSVELYMAAHYEQYF. The CDR3 DNA reads as TGCAGCGTAGAGCTCTATATGGCGGCTCATTACGAGCAGTACTTC. The chain recombines TRBV29-1 with TRBJ2-7, with D uncertain. The CDR3 is 15 residues long. Trimming removed 6 bases at V and 4 bases at J, with 22 bases between. Germline V gives CDR1 SQVTM, CDR2 ANQGSEA.

The V and J genes are TRBV10-3 and TRBJ2-3, with a weak D call TRBD1 (6 bases). Trimming took 7 bases from V and 2 from J, leaving 13 bases between them. The CDR3 loop spans 14 amino acids. Per germline, CDR1 ENHRY and CDR2 SYGVKD. The DNA of the CDR3 is TGTGCCATCAAGTTGACAGGAGACACAGATACGCAGTATTTT. This encodes CAIKLTGDTDTQYF.

The chain uses TRBV19 and TRBJ1-4; D call uncertain. In germline, CDR1 is LNHDA, CDR2 SQIVND (reference sequence). This CDR3 comprises 16 residues. V lost 0 bases and J 4 bases, leaving 12 bases between the germline ends. The CDR3 nucleotides are TGTGCCAGTAGTATAGATCGGCAGGAAAATAATGAAAAACTGTTTTTT. It codes for CASSIDRQENNEKLFF.

This clone has just one count. J is TRBJ2-3 and V is TRBV9; 9 nucleotides agree with TRBD2. The CDR3 totals 16 residues. Germline V gene data show CDR1 as SGDLS and CDR2 as YYNGEE. V trimming: 0 bases; J trimming: 8 bases; junction bases outside the gene matches: 10. The CDR3 loop is CASSVARRGGPGTQYF. The DNA of the CDR3 is TGTGCCAGCAGCGTAGCTCGGCGGGGGGGGCCGGGTACGCAGTATTTT.

This rearrangement joins TRBV2 to TRBJ1-6; 8 nucleotides line up with TRBD1. Germline V gene data show CDR1 as SNHLY and CDR2 as FYNNEI. The CDR3 has 14 amino acids. V was pared by 6 bases and J by 9 bases, with 7 bases of the junction left unmatched. CDR3 loop: CASRRTGSGSPLHF. CDR3 nucleotides: TGTGCCAGCAGACGGACAGGGTCGGGTTCACCCCTCCACTTT.

The genes are TRBV13 and TRBJ1-2, with 10 bases aligning to TRBD1. V lost 5 bases and J lost 8; bases outside the gene matches: 14. Looked up from germline, CDR1 is PRHDT and CDR2 is FYEKMQ (reference sequence). CDR3 length equals 16 residues. CDR3 nucleotide sequence: TGTGCCAGCAGCCCCGGAAGAGCGGGACAGGGGTTCGGCTACACCTTC. Translation: CASSPGRAGQGFGYTF.

CDR3 coding DNA: TGTGCCAGCGAGAGGGCCCCTTCTCAGCCCCAGCATTTT. It codes for CASERAPSQPQHF. This chain uses TRBV5-5 with TRBJ1-5; D uncertain. Trimming took 7 bases from V and 6 from J, leaving 14 bases between them. This CDR3 is 13 amino acids long. The germline gives CDR1 SGHKS, CDR2 YYEKEE (reference sequence).

With regard to this clone: Other DNA sequences from this sample encode an identical CDR3 as well. The V gene is TRBV6-1, the J gene TRBJ2-7; 7 bases match TRBD1. The CDR3 is made up of 13 amino acids. Germline-derived CDR1 and CDR2 are MNHNS and SASEGT. The V segment lost 6 bases and the J segment 0 bases; nucleotides outside the gene matches: 2. The CDR3: CASRDRVSYEQYF. CDR3 DNA: TGTGCCAGCAGAGACAGGGTCTCCTACGAGCAGTACTTC.

This chain connects TRBV5-1 to TRBJ2-5; the match to TRBD2 covers 9 bases. V shed 0 bases and J 1 base; nucleotides not matched to a gene: 4. The CDR3 consists of 16 residues. Germline V CDR1 and CDR2: SGHRS, YFSETQ. CDR3 bases: TGCGCCAGCAGCTTGGGGTCTAGCGGGACCCAAGAGACCCAGTACTTC. It yields the protein CASSLGSSGTQETQYF.

The chain combines TRBV9 with TRBJ1-4; tentatively, D is TRBD1 (5 bases). This CDR3 is built from 15 residues. Germline CDR1 and CDR2: SGDLS and YYNGEE. Trimming shortened V by 3 bases and J by 3 bases, and 12 bases separated the two germline ends. The CDR3 nucleotides are TGTGCCAGCAGCGCCGAAGGGGCCCCTAATGAAAAACTGTTTTTT. It yields the protein CASSAEGAPNEKLFF.

J is TRBJ2-5 and V is TRBV11-2; 7 nucleotides align to TRBD2. V gave up 7 bases and J gave up 0 bases; unmatched junction bases: 11. The germline gives CDR1 SGHAT, CDR2 FQNNGV. There are 16 residues in the CDR3. CDR3 DNA: TGTGCCAGCACCCAAGCCTCGCGGGGGTACCAAGAGACCCAGTACTTC. Encoded protein: CASTQASRGYQETQYF. Full variable domain (outside the CDR3, taken from reference TRBV11-2 and TRBJ2-5): EAGVAQSPRYKIIEKRQSVAFWCNPISGHATLYWYQQILGQGPKLLIQFQNNGVVDDSQLPKDRFSAERLKGVDSTLKIQPAKLEDSAVYLCASTQASRGYQETQYFGPGTRLLVL.

The J gene is TRBJ1-1, the V gene TRBV5-6; 11 positions agree with TRBD1. CDR3 length: 14 amino acids. Looked up from germline, CDR1 is SGHDT and CDR2 is YYEEEE. Trimming at V came to 2 bases and at J to 4 bases, leaving 1 base not matched to a gene. The CDR3 is CASSFGTGGTEAFF. CDR3 in DNA: TGTGCCAGCAGCTTCGGGACAGGGGGCACTGAAGCTTTCTTT. Full variable domain (remainder filled in from reference TRBV5-6 and TRBJ1-1): DAGVTQSPTHLIKTRGQQVTLRCSPKSGHDTVSWYQQALGQGPQFIFQYYEEEERQRGNFPDRFSGHQFPNYSSELNVNALLLGDSALYLCASSFGTGGTEAFFGQGTRLTVV.

The rearrangement uses TRBV15 and TRBJ1-1; D gene ambiguous. CDR1 and CDR2 (germline): LNHNV, YYDKDF (reference sequence). The CDR3 extends over 14 amino acids. Trimming pared 1 base from V and 7 bases from J, leaving 13 bases between. CDR3 residues: CATSRGIGSGEAFF. CDR3 sequence (DNA): TGTGCCACCAGCAGAGGTATCGGGAGCGGTGAAGCTTTCTTT.

The rearrangement joins TRBV19 to TRBJ1-3; 7 bases match TRBD1. V was pared by 4 bases and J by 2 bases, with 2 bases of the junction left unmatched. The CDR3 length is 14 residues. CDR1 and CDR2 (germline): LNHDA, SQIVND (reference sequence). CDR3 in DNA: TGTGCCAGTAGTACCGGGACAGCTGGAAACACCATATATTTT. Its protein product is CASSTGTAGNTIYF.

This chain joins TRBV7-6 and TRBJ1-6; D is ambiguous. Deletions cut 1 base from V and 7 bases from J, with 11 bases between. Germline CDR1 and CDR2: SGHVS and FNYEAQ. The CDR3 totals 15 residues. In nucleotides, the CDR3 is TGTGCCAGCAGCTTAGAGAGGCCAGACAATTCACCCCTCCACTTT. Translation: CASSLERPDNSPLHF.

The chain is built from TRBV27 and TRBJ1-5; D not resolved. The CDR3 length is 13 residues. Trimming took 5 bases from V and 7 from J, leaving 12 bases between them. Germline V gene lookup returns CDR1 MNHEY and CDR2 SMNVEV (reference sequence). The CDR3 is CASSASVGQPQHF. CDR3 coding DNA: TGTGCCAGCAGTGCGTCGGTCGGGCAGCCCCAGCATTTT.

This chain uses TRBV14 with TRBJ1-2; tentatively, D is TRBD1 (5 bases). Germline V CDR1 and CDR2: SGHDN, FVKESK. V lost 3 bases to trimming and J lost 6 bases, with 8 bases between them. The CDR3 has 12 amino acids. The DNA of the CDR3 is TGTGCCAGCAGCCAGGCAGGGCATGGCTACACCTTC. Translation gives CASSQAGHGYTF.

This chain uses TRBV27 with TRBJ2-2; tentatively, D is TRBD1 (6 bases). Per the germline V gene, CDR1 is MNHEY and CDR2 is SMNVEV (reference sequence). This CDR3 has 21 residues. V lost 5 bases and J 1 base, leaving 29 bases between the germline ends. The CDR3 region has the DNA TGTGCCAGCAGTACTATAAGCCCACCATGGGGTGGGGGCCAGAACACCGGGGAGCTGTTTTTT. Translated, it gives CASSTISPPWGGGQNTGELFF.

Only a few counts were recorded for this clone. The CDR3 sequence is CSVGGQAEAFF. CDR3 bases: TGCAGCGTTGGGGGACAGGCCGAAGCTTTCTTT. The chain uses TRBV29-1 and TRBJ1-1, with TRBD1 identical over 8 bases. Germline V gene lookup returns CDR1 SQVTM and CDR2 ANQGSEA. There are 11 residues in the CDR3. The V and J ends lost 4 bases and 8 bases, in that order; junction bases with no gene match: 3.